A selection of T cell receptor beta chains follows, all from one sample in a study of Ad26.COV2.S vaccination and SARS-CoV-2 variants. The repertoire was sequenced with immunoSEQ multiplex PCR; TCRdb's copy has only in-frame clones and lacks some. The table has roughly 350,000 clones, approximately 86% seen once. The source material was peripheral blood, sampled in a trial of Ad26.COV2.S vaccine versus placebo. The receptors were gathered from a person between 18 and 59 years old who received the Ad26.COV2.S COVID-19 vaccine or a placebo. CDR3s include the opening cysteine and the closing phenylalanine or tryptophan. A D gene is named only where the DNA matches it firmly. Clone size is not always given. Where it is, it says once, few, many or a class for expanded clones.

few	TRBV7-2	TRBJ1-3	.	TGTGCCAGCAGCTCCCAGGGGCCGTCGGCGGGAAACACCATATATTTT	CASSSQGPSAGNTIYF
.	TRBV28	TRBJ2-7	.	TGTGCCAGCAGTTTTGGGGGGACGTCCTCCTACGAGCAGTACTTC	CASSFGGTSSYEQYF
.	TRBV2	TRBJ2-2	.	TGTGCCAGCACAGCTTTCAGCTCGAACACCGGGGAGCTGTTTTTT	CASTAFSSNTGELFF
.	TRBV5-1	TRBJ2-7	TRBD1	TGCGCCAGCAGCTTTCCGGGACAGAGCTCCTACGAGCAGTACTTC	CASSFPGQSSYEQYF
.	TRBV5-1	TRBJ2-1	.	TGCGCCAGCAGCTTAGCGGGACACTACAATGAGCAGTTCTTC	CASSLAGHYNEQFF
.	TRBV4-3	TRBJ2-3	TRBD1	TGCGCCAGCAGCCTGGACAGGGGCACAGATACGCAGTATTTT	CASSLDRGTDTQYF
once	TRBV28	TRBJ1-5	TRBD1	TGTGCCAGCAGTAAAATAGGACAGGGAAGTTATCAGCCCCAGCATTTT	CASSKIGQGSYQPQHF
.	TRBV9	TRBJ2-1	.	TGTGCCAGCAGCGTAGGGTCGGGGACGGTTAATGAGCAGTTCTTC	CASSVGSGTVNEQFF
few	TRBV25-1	TRBJ1-6	.	TGTGCCAGCGGTGAAGCATCTCGGAATTCACCCCTCCACTTT	CASGEASRNSPLHF
.	TRBV6-2/TRBV6-3	TRBJ2-6	TRBD1	TGTGCCAGCAGTTACGGACCCCCGGGACAGGGGGGCGTTACTGGGGCCAACGTCCTGACTTTC	CASSYGPPGQGGVTGANVLTF
.	TRBV7-2	TRBJ2-2	.	TGTGCCAGCAGCCCCGAACCAGCCGGTGGCGGGGAGCTGTTTTTT	CASSPEPAGGGELFF
.	TRBV25-1	TRBJ2-2	.	TGTGCCAGCAGTGCCACCCGACTAGCGAACACCGGGGAGCTGTTTTTT	CASSATRLANTGELFF
few	TRBV4-2	TRBJ2-7	TRBD1	TGTGCCAGCAGCCCTTCCCCCCGGACAGGCACCGAGCAGTACTTC	CASSPSPRTGTEQYF
few	TRBV19	TRBJ1-1	TRBD1	TGTGCCAGTAGCCCCCGCGGACAGGGGGTCCGTGACACTGAAGCTTTCTTT	CASSPRGQGVRDTEAFF
.	TRBV11-2	TRBJ2-3	.	TGTGCCAGCAGCTTAGCGGGGAGTGGCCCAGATACGCAGTATTTT	CASSLAGSGPDTQYF
.	TRBV27	TRBJ1-2	.	TGTGCCAGCAGGCTCGGACCGGGAGGGGCCTATGGCTACACCTTC	CASRLGPGGAYGYTF
.	TRBV19	TRBJ2-2	.	TGTGCCAGTAGTATCACCAACACTTTACAGGGCCCCGGGGAGCTGTTTTTT	CASSITNTLQGPGELFF
.	TRBV15	TRBJ2-7	TRBD2	TGTGCCACCAGCAGAACCCTAGCGGGGGGGATGAGCTCCTACGAGCAGTACTTC	CATSRTLAGGMSSYEQYF
.	TRBV5-1	TRBJ2-5	TRBD2	TGCGCCAGCAGCTTGCCCGGGAGGGAGACCCAGTACTTC	CASSLPGRETQYF
few	TRBV28	TRBJ1-6	TRBD1	TGTGCCAGCAGCCCCGGGGACAGGCGGAATTCACCCCTCCACTTT	CASSPGDRRNSPLHF
.	TRBV12-3/TRBV12-4	TRBJ2-7	.	TGTGCCAGCAGGCAGGGCTACGAGCAGTACTTC	CASRQGYEQYF
few	TRBV14	TRBJ1-1	.	TGTGCCAGCAGCCGCCGACAGGCAGGCGGGACTGAAGCTTTCTTT	CASSRRQAGGTEAFF
.	TRBV3-1/TRBV3-2	TRBJ2-2	TRBD2	TGTGCCAGCAGCCCCCTACTAGCGGGAGCGGGCGGGGAGCTGTTTTTT	CASSPLLAGAGGELFF
.	TRBV7-3	TRBJ2-3	TRBD2	TGTGCCAGCAGCTTAAGCGGCGGGAGGTCAGATACGCAGTATTTT	CASSLSGGRSDTQYF
.	TRBV7-9	TRBJ1-2	.	TGTGCCAGCAGCTCGGACAGCTATGGCTACACCTTC	CASSSDSYGYTF
.	TRBV7-9	TRBJ2-1	TRBD2	TGTGCCAGCAGGGACCGGACTAGCACCAATGAGCAGTTCTTC	CASRDRTSTNEQFF
few	TRBV3-1/TRBV3-2	TRBJ2-7	.	TGTGCCAGCAGCCAAGGTCCAGGGAGCTCCTACGAGCAGTACTTC	CASSQGPGSSYEQYF
.	TRBV10-2	TRBJ2-1	.	TGCGCCAGCAGTGACTCCGACTATTACAATGAGCAGTTCTTC	CASSDSDYYNEQFF
.	TRBV7-2	TRBJ1-2	TRBD1	TGTGCCAGCAGCCCCGACCCACGACAGGGGACTAACTATGGCTACACCTTC	CASSPDPRQGTNYGYTF
.	TRBV6-2/TRBV6-3	TRBJ1-5	TRBD1	TGTGCCAGCAGTAATACGGACAGGGCATATAGCAATCAGCCCCAGCATTTT	CASSNTDRAYSNQPQHF